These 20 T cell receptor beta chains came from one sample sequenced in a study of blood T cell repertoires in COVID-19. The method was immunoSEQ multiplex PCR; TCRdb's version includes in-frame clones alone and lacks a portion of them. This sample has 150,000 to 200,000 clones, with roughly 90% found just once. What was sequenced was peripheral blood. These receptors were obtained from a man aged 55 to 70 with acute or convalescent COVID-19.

CDR3 nucleotides: TGTGCCAGCAGCGATAGCGGGGCCCCAGATACGCAGTATTTT. Its protein product is CASSDSGAPDTQYF. This rearrangement joins TRBV9 to TRBJ2-3; TRBD2 matches at 8 bases. This CDR3 contains 14 residues. Unmatched junction bases numbered 4, after V lost 3 bases and J lost 4 bases. Germline V gives CDR1 SGDLS, CDR2 YYNGEE.

The CDR3 here is CASSMTGLGQETQYF. In DNA, the CDR3 is TGTGCCAGTAGTATGACAGGGCTAGGGCAAGAGACCCAGTACTTC. The V gene is TRBV19, the J gene TRBJ2-5; 7 bases map to TRBD1. The CDR3 is made up of 15 amino acids. Germline CDR1 and CDR2: LNHDA and SQIVND (reference sequence). J gave up 2 bases and V 3 bases, and 6 bases lay outside the gene matches.

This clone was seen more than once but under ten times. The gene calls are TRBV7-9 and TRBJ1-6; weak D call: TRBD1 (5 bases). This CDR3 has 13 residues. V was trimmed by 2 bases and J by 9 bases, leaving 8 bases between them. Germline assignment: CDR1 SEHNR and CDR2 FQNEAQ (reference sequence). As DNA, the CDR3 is TGTGCCAGCAGCTTACAGGGTAGTTCACCCCTCCACTTT. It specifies CASSLQGSSPLHF.

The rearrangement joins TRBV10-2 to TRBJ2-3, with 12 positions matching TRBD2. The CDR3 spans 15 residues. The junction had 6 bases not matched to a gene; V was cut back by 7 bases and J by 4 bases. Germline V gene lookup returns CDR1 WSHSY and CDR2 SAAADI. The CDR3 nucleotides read TGCGCCAGCATGAGGTCTAGCGGGGGGGCAGATACGCAGTATTTT. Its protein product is CASMRSSGGADTQYF.

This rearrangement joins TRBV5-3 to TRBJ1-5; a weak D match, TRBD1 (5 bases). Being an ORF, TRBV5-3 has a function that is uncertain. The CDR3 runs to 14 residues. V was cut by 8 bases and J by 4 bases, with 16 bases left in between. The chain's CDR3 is CARRPQGINQPQHF. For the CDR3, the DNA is TGTGCCAGGAGGCCCCAGGGAATTAATCAGCCCCAGCATTTT.

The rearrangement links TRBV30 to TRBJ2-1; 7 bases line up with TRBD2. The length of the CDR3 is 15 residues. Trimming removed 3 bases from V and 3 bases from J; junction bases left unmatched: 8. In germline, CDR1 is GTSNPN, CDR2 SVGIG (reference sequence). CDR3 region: CAWSPGTTNYNEQFF. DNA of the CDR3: TGTGCCTGGAGCCCCGGGACTACAAACTACAATGAGCAGTTCTTC. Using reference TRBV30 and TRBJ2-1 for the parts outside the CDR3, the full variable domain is SQTIHQWPATLVQPVGSPLSLECTVEGTSNPNLYWYRQAAGRGLQLLFYSVGIGQISSEVPQNLSASRPQDRQFILSSKKLLLSDSGFYLCAWSPGTTNYNEQFFGPGTRLTVL.

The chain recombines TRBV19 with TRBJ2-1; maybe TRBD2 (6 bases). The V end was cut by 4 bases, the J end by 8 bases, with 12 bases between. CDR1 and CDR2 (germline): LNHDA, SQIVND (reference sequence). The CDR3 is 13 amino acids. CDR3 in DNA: TGTGCCAGTAGTACCAGGACGGGGGATGAGCAGTTCTTC. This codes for CASSTRTGDEQFF.

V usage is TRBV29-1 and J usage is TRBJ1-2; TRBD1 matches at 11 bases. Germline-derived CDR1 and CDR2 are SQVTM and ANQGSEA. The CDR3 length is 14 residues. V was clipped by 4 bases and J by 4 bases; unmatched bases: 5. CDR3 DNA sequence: TGCAGCGTTGTTGGACAGGGGGCTAGCTATGGCTACACCTTC. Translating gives CSVVGQGASYGYTF.

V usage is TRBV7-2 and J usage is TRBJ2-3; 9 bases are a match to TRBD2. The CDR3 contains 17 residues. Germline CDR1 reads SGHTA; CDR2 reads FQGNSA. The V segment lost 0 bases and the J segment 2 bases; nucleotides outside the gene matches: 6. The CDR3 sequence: CASSLAGGGAVTDTQYF. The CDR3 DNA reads TGTGCCAGCAGCTTAGCTGGCGGGGGGGCGGTCACAGATACGCAGTATTTT.

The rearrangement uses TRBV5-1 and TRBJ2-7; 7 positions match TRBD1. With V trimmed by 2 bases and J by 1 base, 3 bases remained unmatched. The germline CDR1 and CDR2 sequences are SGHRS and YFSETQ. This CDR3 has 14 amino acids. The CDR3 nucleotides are TGCGCCAGCAGCTTTGGGACAGATTCCTACGAGCAGTACTTC. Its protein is CASSFGTDSYEQYF.

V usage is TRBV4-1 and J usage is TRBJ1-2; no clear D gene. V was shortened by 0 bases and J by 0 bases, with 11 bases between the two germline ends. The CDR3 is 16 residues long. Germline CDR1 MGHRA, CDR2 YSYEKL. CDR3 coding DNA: TGCGCCAGCAGCCAAGATCGGACTTCAACTAACTATGGCTACACCTTC. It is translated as CASSQDRTSTNYGYTF.

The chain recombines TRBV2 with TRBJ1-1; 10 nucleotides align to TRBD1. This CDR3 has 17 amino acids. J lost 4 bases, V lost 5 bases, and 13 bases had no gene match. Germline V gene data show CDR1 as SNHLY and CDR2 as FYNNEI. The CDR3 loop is CASSQGDRGVGRTEAFF. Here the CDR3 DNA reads TGTGCCAGCAGTCAAGGGGACAGGGGTGTGGGTCGCACTGAAGCTTTCTTT.

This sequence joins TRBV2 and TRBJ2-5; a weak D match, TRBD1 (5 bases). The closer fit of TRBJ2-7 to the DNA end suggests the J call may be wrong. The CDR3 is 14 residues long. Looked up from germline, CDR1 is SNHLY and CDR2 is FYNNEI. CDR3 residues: CASSIRQSYYEQYF. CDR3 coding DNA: TGTGCCAGCAGTATTAGACAGAGCTACTACGAGCAGTACTTC.

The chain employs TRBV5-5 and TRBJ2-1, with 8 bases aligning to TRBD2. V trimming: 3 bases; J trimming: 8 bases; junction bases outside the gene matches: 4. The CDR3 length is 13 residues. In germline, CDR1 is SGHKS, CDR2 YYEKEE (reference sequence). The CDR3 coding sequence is TGTGCCAGCAGCTGGACTAGCAGCGATGAGCAGTTCTTC. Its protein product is CASSWTSSDEQFF.

The CDR3 DNA reads as TGTGCCAGCAGTTACGATCCAGGGGGCAACTCACCCCTCCACTTT. Its protein product is CASSYDPGGNSPLHF. The chain employs TRBV6-5 and TRBJ1-6; 8 positions agree with TRBD1. The CDR3 contains 15 residues. Germline CDR1 reads MNHEY; CDR2 reads SVGAGI. V trimming: 2 bases; J trimming: 10 bases; junction bases outside the gene matches: 7.

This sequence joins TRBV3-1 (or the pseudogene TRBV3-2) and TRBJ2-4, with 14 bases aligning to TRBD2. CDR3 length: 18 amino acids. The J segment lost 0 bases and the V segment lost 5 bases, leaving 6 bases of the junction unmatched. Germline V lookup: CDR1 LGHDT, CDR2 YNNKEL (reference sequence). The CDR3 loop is CASSVGTSGGVAKNIQYF. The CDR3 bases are TGTGCCAGCAGCGTCGGGACTAGCGGGGGAGTAGCCAAAAACATTCAGTACTTC.

CDR3 bases: TGTGCCAGCGGATCACAGGGGGGCACTGAAGCTTTCTTT. Translating it yields CASGSQGGTEAFF. The chain joins TRBV4-2 to TRBJ1-1, with 8 positions matching TRBD1. CDR1 and CDR2 (germline): LGHNA, YNFKEQ. The CDR3 runs to 13 residues. Losses at the gene ends were 8 bases for V and 4 bases for J; bases not matched to a gene: 6.

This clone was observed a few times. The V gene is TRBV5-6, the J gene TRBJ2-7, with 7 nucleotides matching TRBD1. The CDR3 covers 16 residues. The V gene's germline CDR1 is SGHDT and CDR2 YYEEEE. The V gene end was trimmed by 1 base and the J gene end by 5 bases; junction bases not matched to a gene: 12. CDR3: CASSLLGQAGKNEQYF. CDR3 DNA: TGTGCCAGCAGCTTGCTCGGACAGGCGGGCAAAAACGAGCAGTACTTC.

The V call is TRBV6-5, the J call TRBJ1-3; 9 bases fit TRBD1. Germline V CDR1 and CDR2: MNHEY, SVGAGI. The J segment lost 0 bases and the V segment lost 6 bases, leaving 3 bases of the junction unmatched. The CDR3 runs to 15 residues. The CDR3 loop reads CASRRDRDSGNTIYF. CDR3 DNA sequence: TGTGCCAGCAGAAGGGACAGGGACTCTGGAAACACCATATATTTT.

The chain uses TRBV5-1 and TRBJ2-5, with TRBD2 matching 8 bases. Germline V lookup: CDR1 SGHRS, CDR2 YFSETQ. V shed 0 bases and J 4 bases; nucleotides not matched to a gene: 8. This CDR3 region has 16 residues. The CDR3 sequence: CASSLDLGTSGETQYF. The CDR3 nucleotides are TGCGCCAGCAGCTTGGACTTGGGGACTAGTGGAGAGACCCAGTACTTC.